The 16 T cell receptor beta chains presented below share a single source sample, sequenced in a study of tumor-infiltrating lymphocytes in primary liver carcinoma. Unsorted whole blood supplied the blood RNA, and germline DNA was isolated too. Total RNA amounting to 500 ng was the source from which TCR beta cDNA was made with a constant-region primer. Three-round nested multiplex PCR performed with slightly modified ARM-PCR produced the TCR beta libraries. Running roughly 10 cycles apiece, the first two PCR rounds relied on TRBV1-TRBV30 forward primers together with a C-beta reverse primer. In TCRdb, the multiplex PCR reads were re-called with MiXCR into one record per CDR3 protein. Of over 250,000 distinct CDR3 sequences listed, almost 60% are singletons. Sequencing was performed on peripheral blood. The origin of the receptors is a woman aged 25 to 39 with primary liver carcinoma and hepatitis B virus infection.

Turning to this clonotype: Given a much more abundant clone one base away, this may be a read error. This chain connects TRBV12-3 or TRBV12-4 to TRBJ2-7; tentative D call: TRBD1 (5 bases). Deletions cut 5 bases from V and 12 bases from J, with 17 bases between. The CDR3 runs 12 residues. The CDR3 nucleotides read TGTGCCAGCAGTCCCAACCCTGGGGCGCGGTACTTC. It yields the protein CASSPNPGARYF.

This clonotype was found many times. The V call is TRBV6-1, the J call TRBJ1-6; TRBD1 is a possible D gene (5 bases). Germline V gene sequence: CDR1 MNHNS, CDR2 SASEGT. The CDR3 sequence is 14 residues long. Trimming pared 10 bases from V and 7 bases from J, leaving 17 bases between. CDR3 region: CAINSGTENSPLHF. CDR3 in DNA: TGTGCCATCAATTCCGGGACGGAGAATTCACCCCTCCACTTT.

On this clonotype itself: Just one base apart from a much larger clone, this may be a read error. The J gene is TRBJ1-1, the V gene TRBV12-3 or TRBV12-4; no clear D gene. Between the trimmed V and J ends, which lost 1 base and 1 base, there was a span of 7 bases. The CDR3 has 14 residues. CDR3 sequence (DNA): TGTGCCAGCAGTTTAGGTTGCCAGAACACTGAAGCTTTCTTT. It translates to CASSLGCQNTEAFF.

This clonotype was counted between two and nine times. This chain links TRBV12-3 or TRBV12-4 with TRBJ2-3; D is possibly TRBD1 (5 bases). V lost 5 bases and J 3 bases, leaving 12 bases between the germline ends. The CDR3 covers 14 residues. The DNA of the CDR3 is TGTGCCAGCAGTGGGGCAGGGATAACAGATACGCAGTATTTT. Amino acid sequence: CASSGAGITDTQYF.

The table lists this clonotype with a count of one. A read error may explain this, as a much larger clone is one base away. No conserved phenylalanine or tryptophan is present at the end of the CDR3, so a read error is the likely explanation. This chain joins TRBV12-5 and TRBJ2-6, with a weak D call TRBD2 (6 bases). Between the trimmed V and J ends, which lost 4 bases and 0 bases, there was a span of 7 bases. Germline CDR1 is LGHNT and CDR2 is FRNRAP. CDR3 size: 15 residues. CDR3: CASGSGASGANVLTL. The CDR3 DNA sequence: TGTGCTAGTGGTTCGGGAGCCTCTGGGGCCAACGTCCTGACTTTG.

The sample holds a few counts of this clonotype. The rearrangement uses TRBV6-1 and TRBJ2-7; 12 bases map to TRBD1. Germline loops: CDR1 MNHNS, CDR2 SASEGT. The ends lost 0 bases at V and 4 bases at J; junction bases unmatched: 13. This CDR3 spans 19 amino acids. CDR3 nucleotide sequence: TGTGCCAGCAGTGAAGCGCTCCTCACCGGGACAGGGGGCGCGTACGAGCAGTACTTC. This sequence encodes CASSEALLTGTGGAYEQYF.

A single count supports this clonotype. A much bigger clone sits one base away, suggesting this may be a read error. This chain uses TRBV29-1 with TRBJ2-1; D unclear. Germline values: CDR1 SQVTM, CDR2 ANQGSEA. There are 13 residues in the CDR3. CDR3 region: CRLDEGSYNGQFF. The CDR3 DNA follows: TGCAGGCTAGACGAAGGCTCCTACAATGGGCAGTTCTTC.

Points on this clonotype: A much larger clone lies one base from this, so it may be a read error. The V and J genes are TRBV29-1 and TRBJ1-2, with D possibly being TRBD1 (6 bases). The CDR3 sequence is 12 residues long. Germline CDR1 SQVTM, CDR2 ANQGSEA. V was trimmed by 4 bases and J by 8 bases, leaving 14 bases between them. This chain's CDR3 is CSVGQEIPGYTF. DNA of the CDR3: TGCAGCGTTGGACAGGAGATACCGGGCTACACCTTC.

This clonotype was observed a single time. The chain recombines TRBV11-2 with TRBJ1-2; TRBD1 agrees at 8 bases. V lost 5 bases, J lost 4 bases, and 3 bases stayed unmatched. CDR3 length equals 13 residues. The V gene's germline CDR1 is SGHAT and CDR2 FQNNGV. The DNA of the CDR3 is TGTGCCAGCAGCGAAACAGGGGGCTATGGCTACACCTTC. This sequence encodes CASSETGGYGYTF.

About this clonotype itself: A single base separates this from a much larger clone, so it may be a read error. CDR3 region: CASSPQGTSNSPLHF. In DNA form, the CDR3 reads TGTGCCAGCAGTCCGCAGGGGACTTCTAATTCACCCCTCCACTTT. The chain uses TRBV12-3 or TRBV12-4 and TRBJ1-6, with TRBD1 as a possible D gene (6 bases). CDR3 length: 15 amino acids. V lost 5 bases to trimming and J lost 6 bases, with 14 bases between them.

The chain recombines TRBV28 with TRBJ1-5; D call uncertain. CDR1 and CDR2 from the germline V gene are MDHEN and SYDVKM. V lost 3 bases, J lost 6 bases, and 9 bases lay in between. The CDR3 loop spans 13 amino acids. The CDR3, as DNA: TGTGCCAGCAGTTTTGGTGAGGGTCAGCCCCAGCATTTT. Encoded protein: CASSFGEGQPQHF. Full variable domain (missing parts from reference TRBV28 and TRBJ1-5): DVKVTQSSRYLVKRTGEKVFLECVQDMDHENMFWYRQDPGLGLRLIYFSYDVKMKEKGDIPEGYSVSREKKERFSLILESASTNQTSMYLCASSFGEGQPQHFGDGTRLSIL.

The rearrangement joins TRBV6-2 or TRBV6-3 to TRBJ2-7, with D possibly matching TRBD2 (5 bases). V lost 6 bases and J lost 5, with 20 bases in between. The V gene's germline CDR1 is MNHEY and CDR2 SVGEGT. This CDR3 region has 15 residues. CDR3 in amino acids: CASSSPRPKRDEQYF. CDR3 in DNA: TGTGCCAGCAGCTCCCCCCGTCCGAAGAGGGACGAGCAGTACTTC.

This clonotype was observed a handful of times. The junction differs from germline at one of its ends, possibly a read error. This CDR3 reads CASTDRDRGSKNIQYF. Written as DNA, the CDR3 is TGTGCCAGCACCGACAGGGACAGGGGATCCAAGAACATTCAGTACTTC. The rearrangement uses TRBV28 and TRBJ2-4, with 10 positions matching TRBD1. This CDR3 comprises 16 residues. In germline, CDR1 is MDHEN, CDR2 SYDVKM.

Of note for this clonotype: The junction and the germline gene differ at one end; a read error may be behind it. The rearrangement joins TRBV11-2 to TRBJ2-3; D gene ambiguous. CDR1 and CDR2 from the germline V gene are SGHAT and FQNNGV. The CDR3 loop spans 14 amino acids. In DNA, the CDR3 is TGTGCCAGCAGCTTACTAACGGGCACAGATACGCACTATTTT. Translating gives CASSLLTGTDTHYF.

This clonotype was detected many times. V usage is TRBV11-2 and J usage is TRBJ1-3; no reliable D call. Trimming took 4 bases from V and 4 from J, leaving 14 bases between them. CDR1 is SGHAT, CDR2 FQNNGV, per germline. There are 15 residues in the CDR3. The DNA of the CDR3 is TGTGCCAGCAGCTACAATAATATTCACGGAAACACCATATATTTT. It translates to CASSYNNIHGNTIYF.

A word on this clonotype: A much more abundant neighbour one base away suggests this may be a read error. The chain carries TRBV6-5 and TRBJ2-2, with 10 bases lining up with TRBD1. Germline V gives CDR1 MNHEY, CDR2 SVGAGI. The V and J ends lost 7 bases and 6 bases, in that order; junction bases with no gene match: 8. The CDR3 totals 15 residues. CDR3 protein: CASTAPGQGPGELFF. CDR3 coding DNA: TGTGCCAGCACAGCTCCGGGACAGGGGCCCGGGGAGCTGTTTTTT.